This is a list of T cell receptor beta chains from one sample in a study of blood T cell repertoires in COVID-19. Sequencing used immunoSEQ multiplex PCR; TCRdb keeps in-frame clones, though not all of them. In the table there are 200,000 to 250,000 clones, 70% to 90% of which are singletons. The sample was peripheral blood. Receptors originate from a man between 60 and 70 years old with acute or convalescent COVID-19. Each CDR3 is given with its conserved first and last residue. A D gene is named only where the DNA matches it firmly. Part of the rows lack a size; the others show once, few, many or a class for expanded clones.

d_gene	v_gene	abundance	j_gene	CDR3nt	CDR3aa
TRBD2	TRBV4-1	.	TRBJ2-1	TGCGCCAGCAGCCAAGAATCTAGCGGGAGTTTTAATGAGCAGTTCTTC	CASSQESSGSFNEQFF
TRBD1	TRBV2	once	TRBJ1-2	TGTGCCAGCACCTCTGGGACAGGCAGGGGCTACACCTTC	CASTSGTGRGYTF
.	TRBV27	.	TRBJ1-5	TGTGCCAGCAGTTTAGGGCAGGGTCAGGTTCAGCCCCAGCATTTT	CASSLGQGQVQPQHF
TRBD2	TRBV6-6	.	TRBJ2-7	TGTGCCAGCACTCCCCCCGCGGGGGGCTCCTACGAGCAGTACTTC	CASTPPAGGSYEQYF
.	TRBV29-1	.	TRBJ1-1	TGCAGCGTTGAAACAGGCCCGAACACTGAAGCTTTCTTT	CSVETGPNTEAFF
TRBD2	TRBV28	.	TRBJ2-3	TGTGCCAGCAATGAGGGGAATCATGCGGGAGGGCCAGATACGCAGTATTTT	CASNEGNHAGGPDTQYF
.	TRBV19	.	TRBJ2-7	TGTGCCAGTAGTATAGCTCCGGGCTACGAGCAGTACTTC	CASSIAPGYEQYF
TRBD2	TRBV10-3	few	TRBJ2-7	TGTGCCATCAGCCCACTAGCGGGAGGGACCTACGAGCAGTACTTC	CAISPLAGGTYEQYF
.	TRBV28	.	TRBJ2-3	TGTGCCAGCAGTTTACCTAATGTGTCCCAGGGCCTTAGTGGCACAGATACGCAGTATTTT	CASSLPNVSQGLSGTDTQYF
TRBD2	TRBV27	.	TRBJ2-1	TGTGCCAGCAGTTCTGCACTAGCGGATTCCTACAATGAGCAGTTCTTC	CASSSALADSYNEQFF
TRBD2	TRBV5-1	.	TRBJ2-1	TGCGCCAGCAGCTGGACTAGATCCGATGAGCAGTTCTTC	CASSWTRSDEQFF
.	TRBV7-6	few	TRBJ2-7	TGTGCCAGCAGCTTAGGGCAGGGTCTTTCCTACGAGCAGTACTTC	CASSLGQGLSYEQYF
.	TRBV10-3	.	TRBJ2-3	TGTGCCATCAGTGACCTTGCGGGGCAGGTAGATACGCAGTATTTT	CAISDLAGQVDTQYF
TRBD2	TRBV19	.	TRBJ2-7	TGTGCCAGTAGTGGGACTAGCGGACCCTACGAGCAGTACTTC	CASSGTSGPYEQYF
.	TRBV7-2	.	TRBJ2-5	TGTGCCAGCAGCTTACCTACTAGATTACAAGAGACCCAGTACTTC	CASSLPTRLQETQYF
TRBD1	TRBV5-5	.	TRBJ1-1	TGTGCCAGCAGCTTGTACTCGGGACAGGATATGAACACTGAAGCTTTCTTT	CASSLYSGQDMNTEAFF
.	TRBV3-1/TRBV3-2	.	TRBJ1-2	TGTGCCAGCAGCCAACTAGGGGAGGACTATGGCTACACCTTC	CASSQLGEDYGYTF
TRBD2	TRBV6-2/TRBV6-3	.	TRBJ2-7	TGTGCCAGCAGCCGAAGGGGACTAGCGGGAGTGTCGCAGTACTTC	CASSRRGLAGVSQYF
.	TRBV6-5	few	TRBJ2-1	TGTGCCAGCAGTTACGAGGGCGGCAACAATGAGCAGTTCTTC	CASSYEGGNNEQFF
TRBD2	TRBV7-7	.	TRBJ2-2	TGTGCTAGCAGCCCTGGACGAGGGCGGGGGACCGGGGAGCTGTTTTTT	CASSPGRGRGTGELFF
.	TRBV4-2	.	TRBJ2-1	TGTGCCAGCAGCCAAGAGGTGGCGGAGAGCTCCTACAATGAGCAGTTCTTC	CASSQEVAESSYNEQFF
.	TRBV25-1	.	TRBJ1-6	TGTGCCAGCAGTGAGTCAAATTCACCCCTCCACTTT	CASSESNSPLHF
.	TRBV28	once	TRBJ2-1	TGTGCCAGCAGTTTCCCCCCCACGGGTTCCGGGACTCCCCGGGATGAGCAGTTCTTC	CASSFPPTGSGTPRDEQFF
TRBD2	TRBV28	.	TRBJ2-2	TGTGCCAGCGGGCTAGCGGGACCTGACCGGGAGCTGTTTTTT	CASGLAGPDRELFF